This paragraph reports one T cell receptor beta chain. The data were obtained in a study of CDR3 diversity in severe acne. The CDR3 spans 17 residues. V lost 5 bases, J lost 4 bases, and 21 bases lay in between. Germline V gene lookup returns CDR1 LNHDA and CDR2 SQIVND (reference sequence). TCRdb processed the PCR reads anew with MiXCR; each CDR3 protein has one entry. Here the sample spans about 90,000 distinct CDR3 sequences, 49% being singletons. The TCR sequence derives from a male donor with severe acne vulgaris. The chain recombines TRBV19 with TRBJ1-3; D gene ambiguous. Input material: blood. CDR3 coding DNA: TGTGCCAGTAGTCCGTTAACGACACGGCCTTCCGGAAACACCATATATTTT. It encodes CASSPLTTRPSGNTIYF.